Listed below are T cell receptor beta chains from one sample, sequenced in a study of blood T cell repertoires in COVID-19. The method was immunoSEQ multiplex PCR; TCRdb's version includes in-frame clones alone and lacks a portion of them. The sample lists 200,000 to 250,000 clones; around 86% were seen once. Sequencing was carried out using PBMCs or T cells enriched from blood (not recorded which). The source of these receptors is a woman between 35 and 50 years old with acute COVID-19. Both conserved end residues are part of each CDR3. Each record gives: V gene, clone size, D gene, J gene, CDR3 DNA, CDR3 protein. A D gene is named only where the DNA matches it firmly. Clone size, where shown, is once, few, many, or a class for clones that have expanded.

>TRBV10-1|once|-|TRBJ2-3
TGCGCCAGCAAGAGGAGTCGCACAGATACGCAGTATTTT
CASKRSRTDTQYF
>TRBV3-1/TRBV3-2|few|TRBD1|TRBJ2-1
TGTGCCAGCAGCCCGAGACCGGGACAGGGGGACAATGAGCAGTTCTTC
CASSPRPGQGDNEQFF
>TRBV5-4|-|TRBD1|TRBJ1-1
TGTGCCAGCAGCGGATCGACAGGGGTGGGCACTGAAGCTTTCTTT
CASSGSTGVGTEAFF
>TRBV7-2|-|-|TRBJ2-4
TGTGCCAGCTCGAAGGGGGGGGTCCTAGCCAAAAACATTCAGTACTTC
CASSKGGVLAKNIQYF
>TRBV9|-|-|TRBJ1-2
TGTGCCAGCAGCGGACAATCATTGTCTCTAGGGAGCTATGGCTACACCTTC
CASSGQSLSLGSYGYTF
>TRBV11-2|-|-|TRBJ2-7
TGTGCCAGCAGCTTAGATCAACCAGGGAAGTACGAGCAGTACTTC
CASSLDQPGKYEQYF
>TRBV11-2|-|-|TRBJ2-5
TGTGCCAGCAGCTTTGGGGGCCGAGGCCAAGAGACCCAGTACTTC
CASSFGGRGQETQYF
>TRBV7-6|-|-|TRBJ1-1
TGTGCCAGCAGCCCACAAGGACAGATGAACACTGAAGCTTTCTTT
CASSPQGQMNTEAFF
>TRBV30|-|-|TRBJ2-3
TGTGCCTGCAGGGGGGTTGGGACAGATACGCAGTATTTT
CACRGVGTDTQYF
>TRBV2|once|-|TRBJ2-7
TGTGCCAGCAGTGAACGACAGCCCCCAAGGAACGAGCAGTACTTC
CASSERQPPRNEQYF
>TRBV6-1|-|-|TRBJ1-2
TGTGCCAGCAGTGCCAACACCGGAGGCGGCCACTATGGCTACACCTTC
CASSANTGGGHYGYTF
>TRBV4-1|-|TRBD1|TRBJ1-3
TGCGCCAGCAGCCAAGGGGACAGGGGGATTGATAACACCATATATTTT
CASSQGDRGIDNTIYF
>TRBV20-1|-|TRBD1|TRBJ1-1
TGCAGTGCTAGTACGCAGGGGGCCCCGCGGTATCCTTTCTTT
CSASTQGAPRYPFF
>TRBV6-5|-|-|TRBJ2-7
TGTGCCAGCAGGCGGGTGGGGTCCTACGAGCAGTACTTC
CASRRVGSYEQYF
>TRBV10-3|-|-|TRBJ2-7
TGTGCCATCAGTAGCCCGCCAGGCTGGTCCCACTACGAGCAGTACTTC
CAISSPPGWSHYEQYF
>TRBV4-3|-|-|TRBJ2-2
TGCGCCAGCAGCCAAGTGAGGGGGTTGGTGCGGAATTACACCGGGGAGCTGTTTTTT
CASSQVRGLVRNYTGELFF
>TRBV13|-|-|TRBJ1-2
TGTGCCAGCACCCTCCGGAGCGGGGGCTACACCTTC
CASTLRSGGYTF
>TRBV3-1/TRBV3-2|-|TRBD2|TRBJ2-7
TGTGCCAGCAGCCAAGGGGTAGCGGGGGCCTACGAGCAGTACTTC
CASSQGVAGAYEQYF
>TRBV5-1|-|TRBD1|TRBJ2-6
TGCGCCAGCAGATCGGGGACAGGGATTGGGGCCAACGTCCTGACTTTC
CASRSGTGIGANVLTF
>TRBV3-1/TRBV3-2|-|TRBD2|TRBJ2-5
TGTGCCAGCAGCCAGGCCGGGACTAGCGGGCCCCAAGAGACCCAGTACTTC
CASSQAGTSGPQETQYF
>TRBV5-6|-|-|TRBJ2-2
TGTGCCAGCAGCTTAGGGCTAGCCCCGATGAACACCGGGGAGCTGTTTTTT
CASSLGLAPMNTGELFF
>TRBV18|-|-|TRBJ1-1
TGTGCCAGCTCAGTACAGGGCATTGACACTGAAGCTTTCTTT
CASSVQGIDTEAFF
>TRBV7-8|-|-|TRBJ1-1
TGTGCCAGCAGCCTGGGGGCCAGTTGGGAGAACACTGAAGCTTTCTTT
CASSLGASWENTEAFF
>TRBV7-9|-|-|TRBJ1-3
TGTGCCAGCAGCAAGAAACAGGGTCCTGGAAACACCATATATTTT
CASSKKQGPGNTIYF
>TRBV19|-|TRBD1|TRBJ1-5
TGTGCCAGTAGTGGAAGACAGGGGCGCGATCAGCCCCAGCATTTT
CASSGRQGRDQPQHF
>TRBV5-1|-|-|TRBJ2-5
TGCGCCAGCACCCCCCGGGACAACCGACGTTGGACCCAGTACTTC
CASTPRDNRRWTQYF
>TRBV3-1/TRBV3-2|once|TRBD1|TRBJ1-6
TGTGCCAGCAGTCGCGGCAGGGACAGAAATTCACCCCTCCACTTT
CASSRGRDRNSPLHF
>TRBV7-2|few|TRBD1|TRBJ1-6
TGTGCCAGCAGCCCCCGGGACAGGGTACAGGATTCACCCCTCCACTTT
CASSPRDRVQDSPLHF
>TRBV12-3/TRBV12-4|-|-|TRBJ2-1
TGTGCCAGCAAAGGGAGCTCCTACAATGAGCAGTTCTTC
CASKGSSYNEQFF
>TRBV7-2|-|-|TRBJ2-1
TGTGCCAGCAGCTTACCAGGGCTCAATGAGCAGTTCTTC
CASSLPGLNEQFF
>TRBV19|-|TRBD1|TRBJ2-5
TGTGCCAGTGGACCCACAGGGGCGCGGGAGACCCAGTACTTC
CASGPTGARETQYF
>TRBV7-2|-|TRBD1|TRBJ2-5
TGTGCCAGCAGCCGCACCGGGACAGAATTGGAGACCCAGTACTTC
CASSRTGTELETQYF
>TRBV30|-|TRBD1|TRBJ1-1
TGTGGGACCCGGACAGGGCGGACTGAAGCTTTCTTT
CGTRTGRTEAFF
>TRBV4-3|-|-|TRBJ1-6
TGCGCCAGCAGCCAAGATTGGGGAGGTTCTGGTTCACCCCTCCACTTT
CASSQDWGGSGSPLHF